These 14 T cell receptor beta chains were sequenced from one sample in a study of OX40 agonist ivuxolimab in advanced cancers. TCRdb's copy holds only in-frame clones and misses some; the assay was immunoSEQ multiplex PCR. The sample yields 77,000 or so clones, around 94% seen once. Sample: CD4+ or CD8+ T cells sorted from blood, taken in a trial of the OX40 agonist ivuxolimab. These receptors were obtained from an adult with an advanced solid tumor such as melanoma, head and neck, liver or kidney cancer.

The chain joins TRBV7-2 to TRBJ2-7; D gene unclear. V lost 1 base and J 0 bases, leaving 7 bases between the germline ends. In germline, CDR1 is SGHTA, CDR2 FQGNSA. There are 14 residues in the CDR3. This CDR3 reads CASSLVVDSYEQYF. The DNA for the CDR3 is TGTGCCAGCAGCTTAGTGGTGGACTCCTACGAGCAGTACTTC.

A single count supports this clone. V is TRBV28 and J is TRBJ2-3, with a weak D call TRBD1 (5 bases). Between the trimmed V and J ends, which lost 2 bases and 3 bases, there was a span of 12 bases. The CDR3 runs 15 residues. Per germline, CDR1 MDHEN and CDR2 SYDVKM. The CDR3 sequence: CASSLGWGGTDTQYF. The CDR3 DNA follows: TGTGCCAGCAGTTTAGGCTGGGGCGGAACAGATACGCAGTATTTT.

The CDR3 bases are TGTGCCAGCAGTTTAGGGGGCCCAGATACGCAGTATTTT. Protein product: CASSLGGPDTQYF. The chain links TRBV7-3 to TRBJ2-3; 7 bases are a match to TRBD1. The J segment lost 4 bases and the V segment lost 6 bases, leaving 4 bases of the junction unmatched. Germline CDR1 reads SGHTA; CDR2 reads FQGTGA. There are 13 residues in the CDR3.

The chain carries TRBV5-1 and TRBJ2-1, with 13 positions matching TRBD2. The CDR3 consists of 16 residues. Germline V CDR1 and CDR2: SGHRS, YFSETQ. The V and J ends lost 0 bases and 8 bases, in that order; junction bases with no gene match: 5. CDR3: CASSLGLAGGFDEQFF. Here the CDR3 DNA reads TGCGCCAGCAGCTTGGGACTAGCGGGAGGATTTGATGAGCAGTTCTTC.

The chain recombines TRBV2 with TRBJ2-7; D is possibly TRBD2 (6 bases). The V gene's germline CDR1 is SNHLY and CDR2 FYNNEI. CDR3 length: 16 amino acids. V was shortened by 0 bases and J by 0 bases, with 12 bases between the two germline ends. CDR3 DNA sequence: TGTGCCAGCAGTGAAGCCTCGCGCGGGGCCTCCTACGAGCAGTACTTC. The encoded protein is CASSEASRGASYEQYF.

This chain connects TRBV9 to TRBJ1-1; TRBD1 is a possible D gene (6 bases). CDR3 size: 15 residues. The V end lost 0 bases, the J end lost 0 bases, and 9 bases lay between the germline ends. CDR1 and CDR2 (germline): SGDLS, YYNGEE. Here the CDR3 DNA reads TGTGCCAGCAGCGTAGCTACAGGGATGAACACTGAAGCTTTCTTT. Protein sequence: CASSVATGMNTEAFF.

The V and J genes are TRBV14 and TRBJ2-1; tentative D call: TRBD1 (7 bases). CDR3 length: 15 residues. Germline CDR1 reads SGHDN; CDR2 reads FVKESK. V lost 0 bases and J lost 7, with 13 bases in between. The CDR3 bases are TGTGCCAGCAGCCAAGAGGAGGGGGCCGGGAATGAGCAGTTCTTC. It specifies CASSQEEGAGNEQFF. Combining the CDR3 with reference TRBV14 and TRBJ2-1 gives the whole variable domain EAGVTQFPSHSVIEKGQTVTLRCDPISGHDNLYWYRRVMGKEIKFLLHFVKESKQDESGMPNNRFLAERTGGTYSTLKVQPAELEDSGVYFCASSQEEGAGNEQFFGPGTRLTVL.

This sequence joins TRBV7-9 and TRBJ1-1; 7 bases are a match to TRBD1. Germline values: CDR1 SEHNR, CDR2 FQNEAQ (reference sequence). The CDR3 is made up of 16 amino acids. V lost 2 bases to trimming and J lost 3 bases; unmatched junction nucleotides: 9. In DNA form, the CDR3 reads TGTGCCAGCAGCTTACCACAACAGGGGTTGTACACTGAAGCTTTCTTT. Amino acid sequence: CASSLPQQGLYTEAFF.

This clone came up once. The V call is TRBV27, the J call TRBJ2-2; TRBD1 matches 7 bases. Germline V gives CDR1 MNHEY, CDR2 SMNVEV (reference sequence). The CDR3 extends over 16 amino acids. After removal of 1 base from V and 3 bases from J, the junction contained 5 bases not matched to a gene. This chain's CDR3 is CASSLLLGQYTGELFF. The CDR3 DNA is TGTGCCAGCAGTTTATTATTGGGACAGTACACCGGGGAGCTGTTTTTT.

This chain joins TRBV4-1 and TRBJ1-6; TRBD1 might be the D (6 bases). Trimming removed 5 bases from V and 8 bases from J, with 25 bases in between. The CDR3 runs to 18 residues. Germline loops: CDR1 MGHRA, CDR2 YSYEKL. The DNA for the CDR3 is TGCGCCAGCAGCTCCCAGGTGGTTAGGGGGTGGGGGCATTCACCCCTCCACTTT. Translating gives CASSSQVVRGWGHSPLHF.

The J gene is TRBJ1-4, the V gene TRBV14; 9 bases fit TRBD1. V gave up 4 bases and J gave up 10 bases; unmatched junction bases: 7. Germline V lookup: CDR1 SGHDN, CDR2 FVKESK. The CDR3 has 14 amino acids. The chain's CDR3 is CASSPGTGRRKLFF. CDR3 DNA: TGTGCCAGCAGCCCCGGGACAGGGAGGCGAAAACTGTTTTTT.

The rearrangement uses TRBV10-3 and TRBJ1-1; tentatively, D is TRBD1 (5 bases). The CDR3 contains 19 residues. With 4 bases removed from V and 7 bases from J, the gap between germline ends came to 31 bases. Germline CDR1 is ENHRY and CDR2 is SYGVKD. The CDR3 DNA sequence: TGTGCCATCAGTGTAAGGGGTAGGGAGGGCTTCGGAGGATACCTTGAAGCTTTCTTT. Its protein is CAISVRGREGFGGYLEAFF.

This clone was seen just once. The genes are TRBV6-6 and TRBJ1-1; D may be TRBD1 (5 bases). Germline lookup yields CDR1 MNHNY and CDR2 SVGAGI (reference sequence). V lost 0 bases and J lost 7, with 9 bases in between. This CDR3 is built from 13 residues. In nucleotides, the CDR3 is TGTGCCAGCAGTTACTCCGGAGGGGTTGAAGCTTTCTTT. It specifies CASSYSGGVEAFF.

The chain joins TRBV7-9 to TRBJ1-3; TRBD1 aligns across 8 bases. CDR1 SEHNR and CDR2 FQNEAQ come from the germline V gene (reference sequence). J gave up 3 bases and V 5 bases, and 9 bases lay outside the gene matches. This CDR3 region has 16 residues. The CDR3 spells CASSPDRAFGGNTIYF. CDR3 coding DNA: TGTGCCAGCAGCCCGGACAGGGCTTTTGGTGGAAACACCATATATTTT.